This T cell receptor (beta chain) was recovered during a study of blood T cell repertoires in COVID-19. At the level of the study: PBMCs, B-cell-depleted T cells, or T cells provided the cDNA or gDNA that made up the material.

Trimming removed 5 bases at V and 0 bases at J, with 16 bases between. The CDR3 covers 16 residues. CDR1 is SGHRS, CDR2 YFSETQ, per germline. Seattle's cohort entered during active infection and was followed longitudinally. In the authors' workflow: Reference gene primer amplification gave nucleated cell count estimates. The table came from immunoSEQ multiplex PCR; TCRdb's copy has only in-frame clones and leaves some out. The DNA was the basis for D and trimming; V, J and clone size are from that table. The repertoire holds about 220,000 clones, with 82% as singletons. Source material: peripheral blood. The clonotype was recovered from a woman in her seventies with COVID-19, enrolled during active disease. The gene calls are TRBV5-1 and TRBJ2-3; unclear D gene. In DNA, the CDR3 is TGCGCCAGCAGTTTCCAGGCGAACCCGAGCACAGATACGCAGTATTTT. Translated, it gives CASSFQANPSTDTQYF.